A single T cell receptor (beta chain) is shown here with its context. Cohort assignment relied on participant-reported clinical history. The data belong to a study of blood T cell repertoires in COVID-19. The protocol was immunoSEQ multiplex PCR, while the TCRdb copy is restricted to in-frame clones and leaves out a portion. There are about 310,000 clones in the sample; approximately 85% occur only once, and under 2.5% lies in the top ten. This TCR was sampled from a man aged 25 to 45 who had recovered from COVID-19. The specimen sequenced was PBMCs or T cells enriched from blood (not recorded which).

The CDR3 nucleotides read TGCGCCAGCAGCTTGGGCGGGACAGGGGATCAGCCCCAGCATTTT. Translating gives CASSLGGTGDQPQHF. The V and J genes are TRBV5-1 and TRBJ1-5, with 10 positions matching TRBD1. This CDR3 is built from 15 residues. V shed 0 bases and J 5 bases; nucleotides not matched to a gene: 2. From germline, CDR1 is SGHRS and CDR2 YFSETQ.